This TCR beta chain was sequenced during a study of early T cells in non-severe SARS-CoV-2 infection. TCRdb itself ran the 5' RACE reads through MiXCR, one entry per CDR3 protein. The sample has around 94,000 distinct CDR3 sequences, about an eighth seen once. This clonotype was picked up a small number of times. V was cut by 2 bases and J by 6 bases, with 8 bases left in between. This CDR3 comprises 13 residues. The chain combines TRBV12-3 or TRBV12-4 with TRBJ1-5; D unclear. The sample was whole blood. This clonotype was sampled from an adult who was a healthcare worker with PCR-confirmed SARS-CoV-2 infection or an uninfected control (not recorded which). In DNA, the CDR3 is TGTGCCAGCAGTTTATCGCCCAGTCAGCCCCAGCATTTT. Amino acids: CASSLSPSQPQHF.